A single T cell receptor beta chain is shown here with its context. Authors' data handling: The assay estimated nucleated cells by amplifying reference gene primers. Some clones are missing from TCRdb's copy, which holds only in-frame ones; the method was immunoSEQ multiplex PCR. That table is the source of V, J and clone size, and D and trimming were worked out from the DNA. The sample carries tens of thousands of clones, approximately 90% recorded once. The data stem from a study of blood T cell repertoires in COVID-19. Study-wide context: In each case, the material was cDNA or gDNA derived from T cells, B-cell-depleted T cells, or PBMCs.

The source material was peripheral blood. This sequence originates from a human donor with active COVID-19. The donor label of this sample is uncertain.

CDR3 amino acids: CASSSAGSTDTQYF. CDR3 DNA: TGTGCCAGCAGTTCTGCGGGGTCCACGGATACGCAGTATTTT. The chain couples TRBV7-3 to TRBJ2-3, with D possibly being TRBD2 (6 bases). The germline V gene has CDR1 SGHTA and CDR2 FQGTGA. V dropped 6 bases and J dropped 6 bases, with 16 bases sitting between them. This CDR3 has 14 residues.